Listed below are T cell receptor beta chains from one sample, sequenced in a study of cytomegalovirus exposure and HLA in healthy donors. Produced via immunoSEQ multiplex PCR; TCRdb's table is partial and in-frame only. Here the sample table reports about 160,000 clones. The sequencing input was PBMCs. The receptor source for this set is a man aged 30-40 years in good health and CMV-seronegative. Both conserved end residues are part of each CDR3. D genes are given only for firm matches.

CDR3 length,D gene,J gene,V gene,CDR3 protein,CDR3 DNA
16,-,TRBJ2-1,TRBV9,CASSSPLARSYNEQFF,TGTGCCAGCAGCTCCCCGCTAGCGCGCTCCTACAATGAGCAGTTCTTC
16,TRBD2,TRBJ2-7,TRBV5-1,CASSLNGAGGAYEQYF,TGCGCCAGCAGCTTAAACGGAGCGGGAGGTGCCTACGAGCAGTACTTC
14,TRBD2,TRBJ2-3,TRBV6-6,CASSWGLASNTQYF,TGTGCCAGCAGCTGGGGACTAGCGTCAAATACGCAGTATTTT
14,-,TRBJ2-1,TRBV5-6,CASSWGGPYNEQFF,TGTGCCAGCAGCTGGGGGGGGCCTTACAATGAGCAGTTCTTC
16,TRBD2,TRBJ2-1,TRBV6-1,CASSGRTSGSPNEQFF,TGTGCCAGCAGTGGACGGACTAGCGGGTCCCCGAATGAGCAGTTCTTC
16,TRBD2,TRBJ2-2,TRBV15,CATSLGLATNTRELFF,TGTGCCACCAGCCTGGGACTAGCGACGAACACCAGGGAGCTGTTTTTT
17,-,TRBJ1-1,TRBV4-2,CASSQDRSRATPAEAFF,TGTGCCAGCAGCCAAGATAGGTCCAGGGCAACCCCCGCTGAAGCTTTCTTT
14,TRBD1,TRBJ2-7,TRBV2,CASIWGSGGPEQYF,TGTGCCAGCATATGGGGCTCAGGGGGCCCCGAGCAGTACTTC
15,-,TRBJ1-2,TRBV28,CASSLSDEENYGYTF,TGTGCCAGCAGTCTCTCAGATGAGGAAAACTATGGCTACACCTTC
14,-,TRBJ2-5,TRBV28,CASSGGTVRETQYF,TGTGCCAGCAGTGGAGGGACAGTTCGAGAGACCCAGTACTTC
14,-,TRBJ1-1,TRBV7-9,CASSLGQDGSEAFF,TGTGCCAGCAGCTTAGGGCAGGATGGCTCTGAAGCTTTCTTT
14,TRBD1,TRBJ1-1,TRBV6-1,CASSEVTGGTEAFF,TGTGCCAGCAGTGAAGTGACAGGGGGCACTGAAGCTTTCTTT
12,TRBD1,TRBJ1-1,TRBV10-1,CASSEGTGFAFF,TGCGCCAGCAGTGAGGGGACAGGTTTTGCTTTCTTT
14,-,TRBJ1-5,TRBV5-8,CASSLVKGGGPQHF,TGTGCCAGCAGCTTGGTTAAAGGGGGGGGGCCCCAGCATTTT
13,-,TRBJ2-5,TRBV18,CASSPMGRETQYF,TGTGCCAGCTCACCCATGGGGAGGGAGACCCAGTACTTC
15,-,TRBJ1-1,TRBV5-1,CASSDSGFMGTEAFF,TGCGCCAGCAGCGATTCGGGGTTTATGGGCACTGAAGCTTTCTTT
13,-,TRBJ2-2,TRBV5-1,CASSQQGTGELFF,TGCGCCAGCAGCCAACAGGGCACCGGGGAGCTGTTTTTT
13,-,TRBJ1-1,TRBV29-1,CSVDRVADTEAFF,TGCAGCGTTGACAGGGTAGCGGACACTGAAGCTTTCTTT
14,-,TRBJ1-2,TRBV19,CASSMDSRNYGYTF,TGTGCCAGTAGTATGGACAGCCGTAACTATGGCTACACCTTC
17,TRBD1,TRBJ2-2,TRBV9,CASSVARQGTNTGELFF,TGTGCCAGCAGCGTAGCAAGACAGGGGACGAACACCGGGGAGCTGTTTTTT
13,TRBD1,TRBJ2-5,TRBV6-1,CASGPGQQETQYF,TGTGCCAGCGGACCGGGACAGCAAGAGACCCAGTACTTC
16,TRBD1,TRBJ1-5,TRBV28,CASSWGIGQGNQPQHF,TGTGCCAGCAGTTGGGGAATAGGACAGGGGAATCAGCCCCAGCATTTT
17,TRBD1,TRBJ1-2,TRBV28,CASISRTGGFLIYGYTF,TGTGCCAGCATCTCGCGGACAGGGGGCTTTCTAATCTATGGCTACACCTTC
15,TRBD2,TRBJ2-1,TRBV7-2,CASSLTPGLANEQFF,TGTGCCAGCAGCCTAACGCCGGGACTAGCAAATGAGCAGTTCTTC
14,-,TRBJ1-1,TRBV18,CASSPTESTPEAFF,TGTGCCAGCTCACCAACTGAAAGTACCCCTGAAGCTTTCTTT
16,-,TRBJ1-5,TRBV4-1,CASSLKYWEVNQPQHF,TGCGCCAGCAGCCTCAAGTATTGGGAGGTAAATCAGCCCCAGCATTTT
15,TRBD1,TRBJ2-7,TRBV27,CASSYFAGGPYEQYF,TGTGCCAGCAGTTACTTCGCAGGGGGCCCCTACGAGCAGTACTTC
16,-,TRBJ1-1,TRBV5-6,CASSPVQGSMNTEAFF,TGTGCCAGCAGCCCGGTTCAGGGGTCCATGAACACTGAAGCTTTCTTT
15,TRBD2,TRBJ2-1,TRBV7-9,CASSLAGTSVGEQFF,TGTGCCAGCAGCTTAGCCGGGACTAGCGTTGGTGAGCAGTTCTTC
15,-,TRBJ1-3,TRBV28,CASSTRQNSGNTIYF,TGTGCCAGCAGTACTCGACAGAACTCTGGAAACACCATATATTTT
14,TRBD2,TRBJ2-7,TRBV4-2,CASRAASGDYEQYF,TGTGCCAGCCGGGCGGCTAGCGGAGACTACGAGCAGTACTTC
13,-,TRBJ1-3,TRBV18,CASFGSSGNTIYF,TGTGCCAGCTTTGGGAGCTCTGGAAACACCATATATTTT
16,TRBD2,TRBJ2-1,TRBV5-1,CASSDPLAGAPNEQFF,TGCGCCAGCAGCGACCCGCTAGCGGGAGCCCCCAATGAGCAGTTCTTC
16,TRBD1,TRBJ2-6,TRBV7-3,CASSFGQAGGANVLTF,TGTGCCAGCAGCTTCGGACAGGCAGGTGGGGCCAACGTCCTGACTTTC
14,-,TRBJ1-1,TRBV6-5,CASSKGGDQNEAFF,TGTGCCAGCAGTAAGGGGGGGGACCAGAATGAAGCTTTCTTT
15,-,TRBJ2-1,TRBV5-1,CASSLESGSYNEQFF,TGCGCCAGCAGCTTGGAGTCGGGCTCCTACAATGAGCAGTTCTTC
15,TRBD1,TRBJ1-5,TRBV25-1,CASSPLGQGGQPQHF,TGTGCCAGCAGTCCCCTGGGACAGGGTGGTCAGCCCCAGCATTTT
15,TRBD2,TRBJ2-1,TRBV5-1,CASSLGLADGNEQFF,TGCGCCAGCAGCTTGGGCCTAGCGGATGGCAATGAGCAGTTCTTC
16,-,TRBJ2-7,TRBV7-2,CASSPGGRGDSYEQYF,TGTGCCAGCAGCCCTGGGGGCAGGGGGGACTCCTACGAGCAGTACTTC
20,TRBD2,TRBJ2-1,TRBV9,CASSVARTSGPSTLNNEQFF,TGTGCCAGCAGCGTAGCCCGGACTAGCGGACCCAGCACCTTAAACAATGAGCAGTTCTTC
14,TRBD2,TRBJ2-5,TRBV6-5,CASSRTSLQETQYF,TGTGCCAGCAGCAGGACTAGCCTACAAGAGACCCAGTACTTC
15,TRBD2,TRBJ2-1,TRBV18,CASSPSGRAYNEQFF,TGTGCCAGCTCACCGAGTGGGAGGGCTTACAATGAGCAGTTCTTC
20,TRBD2,TRBJ2-2,TRBV4-2,CASSQAPAGLAGSGTGELFF,TGTGCCAGCAGCCAAGCCCCAGCGGGACTAGCGGGGTCCGGCACCGGGGAGCTGTTTTTT
14,TRBD1,TRBJ2-5,TRBV27,CASSSGQVQETQYF,TGTGCCAGCAGTTCGGGACAGGTCCAAGAGACCCAGTACTTC
15,-,TRBJ2-1,TRBV7-8,CASTLERPSYNEQFF,TGTGCCAGCACCCTGGAGCGGCCCTCCTACAATGAGCAGTTCTTC
16,TRBD1,TRBJ1-4,TRBV5-6,CASSAQGAATNEKLFF,TGTGCCAGCAGCGCCCAGGGGGCTGCAACTAATGAAAAACTGTTTTTT
15,-,TRBJ2-3,TRBV5-1,CASSLAPGAGDTQYF,TGCGCCAGCAGCTTGGCGCCAGGGGCTGGAGATACGCAGTATTTT
13,TRBD2,TRBJ2-7,TRBV19,CASSTSGVYEQYF,TGTGCCAGTAGTACTAGCGGGGTCTACGAGCAGTACTTC
20,TRBD2,TRBJ2-3,TRBV4-1,CASSQEGLAGAPLFTDTQYF,TGCGCCAGCAGCCAAGAAGGACTAGCGGGAGCCCCTTTATTCACAGATACGCAGTATTTT
13,TRBD1,TRBJ1-3,TRBV6-1,CASRTGAGNTIYF,TGTGCCAGCAGGACAGGGGCTGGAAACACCATATATTTT
15,TRBD2,TRBJ2-5,TRBV2,CASSPGTSRIETQYF,TGTGCCAGCAGTCCCGGGACTAGCCGAATTGAGACCCAGTACTTC
15,TRBD1,TRBJ1-2,TRBV7-9,CASSTRAGGNYGYTF,TGTGCCAGCAGCACGCGAGCAGGGGGAAACTATGGCTACACCTTC